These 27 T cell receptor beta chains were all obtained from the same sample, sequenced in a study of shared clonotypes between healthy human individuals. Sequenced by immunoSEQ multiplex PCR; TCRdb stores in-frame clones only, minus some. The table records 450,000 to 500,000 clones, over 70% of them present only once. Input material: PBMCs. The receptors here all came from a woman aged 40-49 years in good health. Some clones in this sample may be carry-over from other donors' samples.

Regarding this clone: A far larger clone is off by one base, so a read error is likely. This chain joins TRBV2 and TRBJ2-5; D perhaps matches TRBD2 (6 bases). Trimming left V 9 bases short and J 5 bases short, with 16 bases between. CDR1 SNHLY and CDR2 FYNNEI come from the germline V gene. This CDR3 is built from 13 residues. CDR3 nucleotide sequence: TGTGCCAGTTCCAGGGAGGCAGCCGAGACCCAGTACTTC. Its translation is CASSREAAETQYF.

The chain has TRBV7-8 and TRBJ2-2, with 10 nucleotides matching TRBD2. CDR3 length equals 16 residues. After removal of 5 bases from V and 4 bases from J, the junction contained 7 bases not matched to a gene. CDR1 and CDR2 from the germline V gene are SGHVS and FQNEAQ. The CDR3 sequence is CASSARRTSGTGELFF. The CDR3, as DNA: TGTGCCAGCAGCGCCCGCAGGACTAGCGGCACCGGGGAGCTGTTTTTT.

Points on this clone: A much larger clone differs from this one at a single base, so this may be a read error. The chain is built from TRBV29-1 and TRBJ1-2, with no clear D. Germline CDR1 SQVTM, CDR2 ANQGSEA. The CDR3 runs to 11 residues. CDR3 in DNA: TGCAGCGAGTACTCAAACTATGACTACACCTTC. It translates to CSEYSNYDYTF.

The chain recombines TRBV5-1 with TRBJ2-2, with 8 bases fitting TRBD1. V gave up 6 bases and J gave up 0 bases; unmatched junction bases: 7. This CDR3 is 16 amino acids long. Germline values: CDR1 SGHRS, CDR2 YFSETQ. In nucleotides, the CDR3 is TGCGCCAGCAAGACAGGGGACAGAACGAACACCGGGGAGCTGTTTTTT. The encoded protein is CASKTGDRTNTGELFF. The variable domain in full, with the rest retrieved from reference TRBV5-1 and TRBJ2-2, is KAGVTQTPRYLIKTRGQQVTLSCSPISGHRSVSWYQQTPGQGLQFLFEYFSETQRNKGNFPGRFSGRQFSNSRSEMNVSTLELGDSALYLCASKTGDRTNTGELFFGEGSRLTVL.

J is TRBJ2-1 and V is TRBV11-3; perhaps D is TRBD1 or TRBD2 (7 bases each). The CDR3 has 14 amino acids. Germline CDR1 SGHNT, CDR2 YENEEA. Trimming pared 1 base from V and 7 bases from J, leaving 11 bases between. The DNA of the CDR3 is TGTGCCAGCAGCTTAGGACAGGGAGGGAATGAGCAGTTCTTC. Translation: CASSLGQGGNEQFF.

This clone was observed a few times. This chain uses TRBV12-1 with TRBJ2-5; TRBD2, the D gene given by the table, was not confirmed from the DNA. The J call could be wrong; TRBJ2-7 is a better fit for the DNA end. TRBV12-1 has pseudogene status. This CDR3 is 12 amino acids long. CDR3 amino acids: CAATSGTAEQYF. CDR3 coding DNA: TGTGCCGCCACTAGCGGGACGGCCGAGCAGTACTTC.

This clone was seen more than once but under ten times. DNA for the CDR3: TGTGCCAGCAGCATACTAGGCTACAATGAGCAGTTCTTC. This sequence encodes CASSILGYNEQFF. The gene calls are TRBV2 and TRBJ2-1, with a possible D match to TRBD2 (5 bases). Trimming took off 6 bases at V and 3 bases at J, with 9 bases between the two ends. The CDR3 runs 13 residues. The germline CDR1 and CDR2 sequences are SNHLY and FYNNEI.

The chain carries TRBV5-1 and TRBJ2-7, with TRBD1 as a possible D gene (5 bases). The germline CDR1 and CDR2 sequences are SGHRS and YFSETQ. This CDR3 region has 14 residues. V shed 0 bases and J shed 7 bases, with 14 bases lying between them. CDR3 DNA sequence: TGCGCCAGCAGCTTGGCATTGGCAGGGAAGGAGCAGTACTTC. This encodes CASSLALAGKEQYF.

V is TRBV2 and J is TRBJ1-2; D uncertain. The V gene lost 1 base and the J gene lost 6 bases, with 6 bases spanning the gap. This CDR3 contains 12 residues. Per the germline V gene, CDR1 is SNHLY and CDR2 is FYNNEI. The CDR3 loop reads CASSEVADGYTF. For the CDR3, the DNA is TGTGCCAGCAGTGAAGTGGCAGATGGCTACACCTTC.

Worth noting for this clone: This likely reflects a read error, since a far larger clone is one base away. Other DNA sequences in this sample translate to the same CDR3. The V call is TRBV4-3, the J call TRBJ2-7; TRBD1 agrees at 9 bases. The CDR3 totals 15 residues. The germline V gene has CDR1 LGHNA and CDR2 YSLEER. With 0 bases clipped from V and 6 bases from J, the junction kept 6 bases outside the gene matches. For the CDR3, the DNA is TGCGCCAGCAGCCAAGACCCCCGGGACAGGGTCGAGCAGTACTTC. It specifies CASSQDPRDRVEQYF.

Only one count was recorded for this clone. The CDR3 DNA reads TGTGCCAGCAGCCAAGGGACAGGGAATTACAATGAGCAGTTCTTC. It specifies CASSQGTGNYNEQFF. This chain joins TRBV4-2 and TRBJ2-1; 8 bases fit TRBD1. This CDR3 is 15 amino acids long. Germline CDR1 is LGHNA and CDR2 is YNFKEQ. Trimming took 1 base from V and 4 from J; bases not matched to a gene: 3.

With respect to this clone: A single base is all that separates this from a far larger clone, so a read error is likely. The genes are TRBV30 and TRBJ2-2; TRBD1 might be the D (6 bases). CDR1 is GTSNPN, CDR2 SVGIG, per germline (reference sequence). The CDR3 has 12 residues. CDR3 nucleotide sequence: TGTGCCTGGTCGTGGGACACCGAGGAGCTGTTTTTT. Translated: CAWSWDTEELFF.

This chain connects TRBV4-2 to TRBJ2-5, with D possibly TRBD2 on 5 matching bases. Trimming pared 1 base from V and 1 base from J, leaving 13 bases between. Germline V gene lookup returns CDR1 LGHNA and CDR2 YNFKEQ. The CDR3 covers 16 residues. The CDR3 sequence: CASSQVGVASQETQYF. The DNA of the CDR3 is TGTGCCAGCAGCCAAGTCGGGGTGGCGTCCCAAGAGACCCAGTACTTC.

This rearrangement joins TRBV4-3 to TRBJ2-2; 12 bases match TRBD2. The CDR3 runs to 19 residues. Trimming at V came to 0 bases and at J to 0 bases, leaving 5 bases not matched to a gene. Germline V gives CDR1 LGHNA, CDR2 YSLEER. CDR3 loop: CASSQDGGLAGSNTGELFF. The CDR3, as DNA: TGCGCCAGCAGCCAAGATGGCGGACTAGCGGGATCGAACACCGGGGAGCTGTTTTTT.

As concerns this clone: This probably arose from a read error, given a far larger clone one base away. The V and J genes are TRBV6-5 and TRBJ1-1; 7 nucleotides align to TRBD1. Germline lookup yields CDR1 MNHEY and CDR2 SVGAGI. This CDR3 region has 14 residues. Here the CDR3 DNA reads TGTGCCAGCAGATCCGGACAGGCGAACACTGAAGCTTCCTTT. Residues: CASRSGQANTEASF.

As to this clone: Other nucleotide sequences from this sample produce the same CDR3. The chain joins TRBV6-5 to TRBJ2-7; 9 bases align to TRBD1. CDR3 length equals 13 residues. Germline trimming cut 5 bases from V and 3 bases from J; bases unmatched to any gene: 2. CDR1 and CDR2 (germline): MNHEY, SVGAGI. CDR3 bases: TGTGCCAGCAGTCTGGGACAGGGCTACGAGCAGTACTTC. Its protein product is CASSLGQGYEQYF.

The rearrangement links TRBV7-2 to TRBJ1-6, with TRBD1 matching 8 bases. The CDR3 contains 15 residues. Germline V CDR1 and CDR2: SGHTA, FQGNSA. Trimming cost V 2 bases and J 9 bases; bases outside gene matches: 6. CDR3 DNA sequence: TGTGCCAGCAGCTTAAGGCAGGGGGCATTTTCACCCCTCCACTTT. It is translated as CASSLRQGAFSPLHF. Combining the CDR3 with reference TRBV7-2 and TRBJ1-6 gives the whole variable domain GAGVSQSPSNKVTEKGKDVELRCDPISGHTALYWYRQSLGQGLEFLIYFQGNSAPDKSGLPSDRFSAERTGGSVSTLTIQRTQQEDSAVYLCASSLRQGAFSPLHFGNGTRLTVT.

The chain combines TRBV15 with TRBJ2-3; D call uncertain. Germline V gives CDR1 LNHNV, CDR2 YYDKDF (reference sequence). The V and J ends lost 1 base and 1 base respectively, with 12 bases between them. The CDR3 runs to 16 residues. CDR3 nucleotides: TGTGCCACCAGCAGAGGATATGGATCGGGCACAGATACGCAGTATTTT. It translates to CATSRGYGSGTDTQYF.

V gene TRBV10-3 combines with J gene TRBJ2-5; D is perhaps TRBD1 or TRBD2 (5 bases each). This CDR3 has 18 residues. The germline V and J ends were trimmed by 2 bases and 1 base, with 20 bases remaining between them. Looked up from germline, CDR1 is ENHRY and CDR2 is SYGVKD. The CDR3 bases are TGTGCCATCAGTGAGGATGGCCGGGACCTTAAAATCCAAGAGACCCAGTACTTC. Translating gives CAISEDGRDLKIQETQYF.

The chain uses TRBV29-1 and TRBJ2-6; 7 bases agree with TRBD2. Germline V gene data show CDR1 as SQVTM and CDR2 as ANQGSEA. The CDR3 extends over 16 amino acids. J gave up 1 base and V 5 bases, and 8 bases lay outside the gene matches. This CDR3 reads CSVSSGGPSGANVLTF. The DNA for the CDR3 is TGCAGCGTTTCATCGGGAGGACCATCTGGGGCCAACGTCCTGACTTTC.

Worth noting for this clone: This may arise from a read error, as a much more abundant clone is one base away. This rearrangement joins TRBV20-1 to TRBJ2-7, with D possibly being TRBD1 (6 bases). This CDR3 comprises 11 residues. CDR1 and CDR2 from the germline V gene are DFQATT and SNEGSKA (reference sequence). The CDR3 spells CNASARGEQYF. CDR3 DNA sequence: TGCAATGCTAGTGCCAGGGGCGAGCAGTACTTC.

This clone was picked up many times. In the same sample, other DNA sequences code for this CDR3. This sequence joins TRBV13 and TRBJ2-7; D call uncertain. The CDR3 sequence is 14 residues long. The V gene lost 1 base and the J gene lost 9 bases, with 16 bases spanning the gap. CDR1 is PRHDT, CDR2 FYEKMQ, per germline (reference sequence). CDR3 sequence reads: CASSLASAPRVQYF. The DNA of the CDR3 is TGTGCCAGCAGCTTAGCGTCAGCCCCTCGGGTGCAGTACTTC.

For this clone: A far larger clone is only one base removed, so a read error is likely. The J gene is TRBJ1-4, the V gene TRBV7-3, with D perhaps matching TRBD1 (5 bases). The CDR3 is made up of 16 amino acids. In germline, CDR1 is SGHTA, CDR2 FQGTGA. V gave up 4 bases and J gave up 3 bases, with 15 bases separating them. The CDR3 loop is CASSSRDPAANEKLFF. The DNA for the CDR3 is TGTGCCAGCAGCTCTCGGGACCCTGCAGCTAATGAAAAACTGTTTTTT.

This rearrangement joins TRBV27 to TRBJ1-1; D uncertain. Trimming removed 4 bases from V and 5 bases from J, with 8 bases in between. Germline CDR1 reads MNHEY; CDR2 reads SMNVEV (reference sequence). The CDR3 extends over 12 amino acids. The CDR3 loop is CASSSGWTEAFF. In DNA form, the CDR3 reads TGTGCCAGCAGTTCCGGGTGGACTGAAGCTTTCTTT.

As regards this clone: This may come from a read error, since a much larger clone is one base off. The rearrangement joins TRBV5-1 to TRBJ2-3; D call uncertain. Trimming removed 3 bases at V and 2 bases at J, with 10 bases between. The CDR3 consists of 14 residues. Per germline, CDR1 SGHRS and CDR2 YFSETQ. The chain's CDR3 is CASSYPPLTDTQYF. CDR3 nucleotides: TGCGCCAGCAGCTACCCCCCCCTCACAGATACGCAGTATTTT.

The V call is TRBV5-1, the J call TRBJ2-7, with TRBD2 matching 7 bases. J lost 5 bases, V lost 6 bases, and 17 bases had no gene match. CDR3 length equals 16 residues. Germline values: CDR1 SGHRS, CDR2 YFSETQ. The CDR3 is CASTFWGVSSGDEQYF. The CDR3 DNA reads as TGCGCCAGCACCTTCTGGGGGGTGAGCAGCGGGGACGAGCAGTACTTC.

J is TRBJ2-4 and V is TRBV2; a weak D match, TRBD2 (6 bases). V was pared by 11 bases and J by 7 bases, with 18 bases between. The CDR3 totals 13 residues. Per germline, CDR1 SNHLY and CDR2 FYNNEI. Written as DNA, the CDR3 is TGTGCCGGGGACTCCCGGGGTAAGAACATTCAGTACTTC. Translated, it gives CAGDSRGKNIQYF. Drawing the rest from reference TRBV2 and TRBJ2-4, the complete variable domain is EPEVTQTPSHQVTQMGQEVILRCVPISNHLYFYWYRQILGQKVEFLVSFYNNEISEKSEIFDDQFSVERPDGSNFTLKIRSTKLEDSAMYFCAGDSRGKNIQYFGAGTRLSVL.